This TCR beta chain appears in the sequencing data of a study of T cells in Graves' hyperthyroidism and ophthalmopathy. Overall study findings and caveats: Prediction of ophthalmopathy progression came a median approximately 6 months pre-onset.

Note on this clonotype: Its antigen remains unknown.

Amplified regions were TCR beta CDR3 sequences from RNA transcripts. With the HTBI primer set, the TCR CDR3 went through a first round of RT-PCR. TCRdb re-called the multiplex PCR reads with MiXCR, one entry per CDR3 protein. The table lists about 96,000 distinct CDR3 sequences, over 50% of them singletons. CDR3 length equals 10 residues. Trimming removed 3 bases from V and 7 bases from J, with 3 bases in between. Germline V CDR1 and CDR2: DFQATT, SNEGSKA (reference sequence). The sequence was collected from a woman in her forties with Graves' hyperthyroidism. Sequencing used blood. This chain uses TRBV20-1 with TRBJ2-2; D not certain. DNA for the CDR3: TGCAGTGCTAGGAGCGGGGAGCTGTTTTTT. Translating it yields CSARSGELFF.